The present T cell receptor (beta chain) was sequenced within a study of control samples from healthy donors and cancer patients. Here immunoSEQ multiplex PCR was the method, and the copy in TCRdb shows in-frame clones only, minus some. Among about 98,000 clones, about 90% were seen once, and the ten largest hold 2% to 3%. This CDR3 is 11 amino acids long. The germline gives CDR1 MNHEY, CDR2 SVGAGI. The V and J ends lost 3 bases and 8 bases respectively, with 7 bases between them. The chain couples TRBV6-5 to TRBJ1-2; D is unresolved. Sequenced material: blood. This clonotype was sampled from a woman under 30 in good health. CDR3 amino acids: CASSYLGGYTF. CDR3 coding DNA: TGTGCCAGCAGTTATCTGGGGGGCTACACCTTC.